The sequence of this T cell receptor (beta chain) was determined in a study of a mutant IDH1 vaccine in newly diagnosed glioma. Study information: The start of vaccination came 4-6 weeks after radiotherapy alone, or with temozolomide cycles.

Time point defined: week 47, end of study. A 20-mer mutant IDH1 peptide at 300 ug was injected subcutaneously with topical imiquimod. The patients received vaccinations eight times, in weeks 1, 3, 5, 7, 11, 15, 19 and 23. As to this clone: Its matching antigen is unknown.

The repertoire was sequenced with immunoSEQ multiplex PCR; TCRdb's copy has only in-frame clones and lacks some. The sample carries 45,000 to 65,000 clones, 65% recorded once. Sequencing used peripheral blood mononuclear cells (PBMCs), obtained from a glioma patient whose treatment included an IDH1 peptide vaccine. The TCR was taken from a man aged 35 to 55 with glioma. Some clones in this sample may be carry-over from other donors' samples.

CDR3 residues: CASSKETDRVLVYEQYF. In DNA form, the CDR3 reads TGTGCCAGCAGCAAAGAAACGGACAGGGTTTTGGTCTACGAGCAGTACTTC. The J gene is TRBJ2-7, the V gene TRBV21-1; the DNA was not compared with TRBD1, the D call given in the table. TRBV21-1 is recorded as a pseudogene. This CDR3 has 17 amino acids.